These 20 T cell receptor beta chains were sequenced from one sample in a study of early T cells in non-severe SARS-CoV-2 infection. One entry per CDR3 protein results from TCRdb running MiXCR on the 5' RACE reads. The profile covers 39,000 or so distinct CDR3 sequences, with approximately 6% appearing a single time and roughly 4% taken by the ten largest. Material: whole blood, obtained at baseline. The receptor set was obtained from an adult who was a healthcare worker with PCR-confirmed SARS-CoV-2 infection or an uninfected control (not recorded which).

A few counts support this clonotype. The chain links TRBV3-2 to TRBJ2-1; the table's D call, TRBD1, has no DNA check behind it. TRBV3-2 represents a pseudogene. The CDR3 is 15 residues long. CDR3 bases: TGTGCCAGCAGCCAATTCCCTCACCGGGACATCGCCGAATTTTTC. Translating gives CASSQFPHRDIAEFF.

This clonotype appeared many times. V is TRBV27 and J is TRBJ1-5; D uncertain. The V and J ends lost 2 bases and 6 bases respectively, with 8 bases between them. The CDR3 has 13 amino acids. Germline V gives CDR1 MNHEY, CDR2 SMNVEV (reference sequence). CDR3: CASSLEGGQPQHF. The CDR3 coding sequence is TGTGCCAGCAGTTTAGAGGGAGGTCAGCCCCAGCATTTT.

The chain employs TRBV19 and TRBJ1-2; 9 bases line up with TRBD1. J gave up 8 bases and V 4 bases, and 17 bases lay outside the gene matches. Germline V gives CDR1 LNHDA, CDR2 SQIVND (reference sequence). CDR3 length equals 17 residues. The CDR3 region has the DNA TGTGCCAGTAGTAAACCGGGACAGGGTAACCTCCGAGGCGGCTACACCTTC. Residues: CASSKPGQGNLRGGYTF. Full variable domain (missing parts from reference TRBV19 and TRBJ1-2): DGGITQSPKYLFRKEGQNVTLSCEQNLNHDAMYWYRQDPGQGLRLIYYSQIVNDFQKGDIAEGYSVSREKKESFPLTVTSAQKNPTAFYLCASSKPGQGNLRGGYTFGSGTRLTVV.

The rearrangement uses TRBV7-2 and TRBJ1-2; D unresolved. Germline V gives CDR1 SGHTA, CDR2 FQGNSA. The CDR3 length is 14 residues. The V end was cut by 4 bases, the J end by 2 bases, with 11 bases between. The CDR3 sequence: CASSSGGSNYGYTF. The CDR3, as DNA: TGTGCCAGCAGCTCAGGTGGTAGCAACTATGGCTACACCTTC.

There are many counts of this clonotype. In DNA form, the CDR3 reads TGTGCCAGCAGTTTTGGTCAGCCCCAGCATTTT. Translation: CASSFGQPQHF. J is TRBJ1-5 and V is TRBV12-3 or TRBV12-4, with D hard to call. The CDR3 totals 11 residues. V lost 3 bases, J lost 6 bases, and 3 bases lay in between.

This clonotype was recorded at least ten times. The V gene is TRBV13, the J gene TRBJ2-5; TRBD2 matches at 13 bases. Germline V CDR1 and CDR2: PRHDT, FYEKMQ (reference sequence). There are 15 residues in the CDR3. With V trimmed by 5 bases and J by 4 bases, 4 bases remained unmatched. The CDR3 nucleotides are TGTGCCAGCAGCGTAAGACTAGCGGGAGGAGAGACCCAGTACTTC. It translates to CASSVRLAGGETQYF.

This clonotype was seen at least ten times. The rearrangement uses TRBV7-3 and TRBJ2-2; D remains ambiguous. The ends were cut back, 4 bases at V and 6 bases at J, with 15 bases in the middle. The V gene's germline CDR1 is SGHTA and CDR2 FQGTGA. There are 15 residues in the CDR3. The CDR3 here is CASSSGSAVAGELFF. Here the CDR3 DNA reads TGTGCCAGCAGCTCCGGATCAGCAGTTGCCGGGGAGCTGTTTTTT. Full variable domain (rest looked up from reference TRBV7-3 and TRBJ2-2): GAGVSQTPSNKVTEKGKYVELRCDPISGHTALYWYRQSLGQGPEFLIYFQGTGAADDSGLPNDRFFAVRPEGSVSTLKIQRTERGDSAVYLCASSSGSAVAGELFFGEGSRLTVL.

This clonotype has just a few counts. This chain links TRBV20-1 with TRBJ2-5; TRBD2 matches at 10 bases. The trim removed 6 bases at V and 8 bases at J, leaving 15 bases unmatched. The length of the CDR3 is 15 residues. CDR1 and CDR2 (germline): DFQATT, SNEGSKA (reference sequence). For the CDR3, the DNA is TGCAGTGCCCGGGAGGGCCTAGCGGGGGTTCTAACCCAGTACTTC. Amino acid sequence: CSAREGLAGVLTQYF.

This clonotype occurred many times. The genes are TRBV19 and TRBJ2-2; weak D call: TRBD1 (6 bases). Trimming stripped 4 bases from V and 6 bases from J, with 12 bases between. Germline CDR1 and CDR2: LNHDA and SQIVND (reference sequence). The CDR3 is 14 amino acids. The CDR3 DNA follows: TGTGCCAGTAGTACCCAGGGGAGATCCGGGGAGCTGTTTTTT. Translated, it gives CASSTQGRSGELFF.

Ten or more counts support this clonotype. The chain employs TRBV7-2 and TRBJ2-7; 12 nucleotides match TRBD1. Trimming took 4 bases from V and 3 from J; bases not matched to a gene: 7. The CDR3 runs to 16 residues. The germline CDR1 and CDR2 sequences are SGHTA and FQGNSA. CDR3 DNA: TGTGCCAGCAGCTGGGTGGGACAGGGGGCCCTCTACGAGCAGTACTTC. Residues: CASSWVGQGALYEQYF.

In this sample, this clonotype turned up many times. The chain couples TRBV2 to TRBJ1-1; 12 nucleotides line up with TRBD1. Unmatched junction bases numbered 6, after V lost 6 bases and J lost 4 bases. Germline values: CDR1 SNHLY, CDR2 FYNNEI. The CDR3 has 15 residues. CDR3 residues: CASRGQGARGTEAFF. For the CDR3, the DNA is TGTGCCAGCAGGGGACAGGGGGCACGGGGCACTGAAGCTTTCTTT.

This clonotype was recorded many times. This rearrangement joins TRBV29-1 to TRBJ2-5; the D gene is possibly TRBD1 (5 bases). V was clipped by 3 bases and J by 2 bases, with 10 bases between them. Looked up from germline, CDR1 is SQVTM and CDR2 is ANQGSEA. The CDR3 spans 13 residues. The CDR3 DNA reads as TGCAGCGTTGATATGGGGCGGCAAGAGACCCAGTACTTC. Translation: CSVDMGRQETQYF.

This clonotype showed up many times. In DNA form, the CDR3 reads TGTGCCAGCAGGACGGGGTTGGAGAATGGCTACACCTTC. Amino acids: CASRTGLENGYTF. The chain uses TRBV6-6 and TRBJ1-2; D gene uncertain. CDR3 length equals 13 residues. V was clipped by 6 bases and J by 6 bases, with 14 bases between them. Germline V lookup: CDR1 MNHNY, CDR2 SVGAGI (reference sequence).

This clonotype has only one observation. This may arise from a read error, as a much more abundant clone is one base away. This is likely a read error, given that the CDR3 carries no conserved phenylalanine or tryptophan at its end. The V call is TRBV5-1, the J call TRBJ1-2; TRBD1 agrees at 8 bases. The CDR3 is 15 amino acids. Germline CDR1 and CDR2: SGHRS and YFSETQ. Germline trimming cut 4 bases from V and 8 bases from J; bases unmatched to any gene: 13. In nucleotides, the CDR3 is TGCGCCAGCAGCATCGGACAGGGAATCCAGCGCGGCTACACCCTC. It yields the protein CASSIGQGIQRGYTL.

The chain is built from TRBV5-4 and TRBJ2-5, with TRBD2 matching over 8 bases. The germline gives CDR1 SGHNT, CDR2 YYREEE (reference sequence). This CDR3 comprises 15 residues. V trimming: 4 bases; J trimming: 4 bases; junction bases outside the gene matches: 9. CDR3 amino acids: CASSPPGRAGETQYF. CDR3 sequence (DNA): TGTGCCAGCAGCCCCCCCGGGAGGGCCGGAGAGACCCAGTACTTC.

This clonotype was counted at least ten times. This rearrangement joins TRBV29-1 to TRBJ2-4; 7 nucleotides line up with TRBD2. J lost 4 bases, V lost 7 bases, and 13 bases had no gene match. The CDR3 runs to 15 residues. Per the germline V gene, CDR1 is SQVTM and CDR2 is ANQGSEA. DNA of the CDR3: TGCAGCGCCCGGACACAACTAGCGCAGAAAAACATTCAGTACTTC. Translated: CSARTQLAQKNIQYF. The full variable domain, with the rest looked up from reference TRBV29-1 and TRBJ2-4, is SAVISQKPSRDICQRGTSLTIQCQVDSQVTMMFWYRQQPGQSLTLIATANQGSEATYESGFVIDKFPISRPNLTFSTLTVSNMSPEDSSIYLCSARTQLAQKNIQYFGAGTRLSVL.

Many counts were recorded for this clonotype. The rearrangement uses TRBV7-9 and TRBJ1-2; 7 nucleotides agree with TRBD1. Looked up from germline, CDR1 is SEHNR and CDR2 is FQNEAQ (reference sequence). V lost 7 bases and J lost 3; bases outside the gene matches: 5. The CDR3 spans 13 residues. CDR3 in DNA: TGTGCCAGCAACCTACAGGGGTACTATGGCTACACCTTC. This encodes CASNLQGYYGYTF.

Ten or more counts support this clonotype. This rearrangement joins TRBV5-1 to TRBJ2-3, with D possibly being TRBD2 (6 bases). Germline lookup yields CDR1 SGHRS and CDR2 YFSETQ. Trimming removed 0 bases at V and 2 bases at J, with 10 bases between. The CDR3 extends over 15 amino acids. In DNA form, the CDR3 reads TGCGCCAGCAGCTTGGTTGGGGACTTCACAGATACGCAGTATTTT. Translating gives CASSLVGDFTDTQYF.

This clonotype occurred many times. This sequence joins TRBV11-3 and TRBJ2-1, with D perhaps TRBD2 (5 bases). The germline CDR1 and CDR2 sequences are SGHNT and YENEEA. This CDR3 contains 15 residues. V was cut by 1 base and J by 10 bases, with 17 bases left in between. As DNA, the CDR3 is TGTGCCAGCAGCTTAGGACGGGGAGCGGCGGAAGAGCAGTTCTTC. This codes for CASSLGRGAAEEQFF.

This clonotype was detected ten times or more. The rearrangement uses TRBV12-5 and TRBJ1-1; D is possibly TRBD1 (6 bases). The CDR3 is 13 amino acids. Germline assignment: CDR1 LGHNT and CDR2 FRNRAP. Between the trimmed V and J ends, which lost 5 bases and 10 bases, there was a span of 17 bases. DNA for the CDR3: TGTGCTAGTGGTCCGACAGGCCGCAGGGGAGCTTTCTTT. This translates into CASGPTGRRGAFF.